This T cell receptor (beta chain) was recovered during a study of identifying expanded T cells in peripheral blood. V lost 5 bases, J lost 5 bases, and 10 bases lay in between. CDR1 and CDR2 from the germline V gene are SEHNR and FQNEAQ (reference sequence). This CDR3 is 12 amino acids long. Libraries were prepared by immunoSEQ multiplex PCR; TCRdb keeps only in-frame clonotypes and omits some of them. The sample contains approximately 130,000 clones, more than 80% of which appear only once. General study points: Clone count variance between approximately 2-week samples rose with total template count. About 1.2 clones differed between technical replicates, versus roughly 16 and 20 over time.

No infections or other immune events were documented during collection. Turning to this clone: As yet, its antigen is unknown.

The clonotype originates from a person aged 18 to 69 in good health. The chain carries TRBV7-9 and TRBJ2-7, with a possible D match to TRBD1 (6 bases). Sequenced sample: blood. Here the CDR3 DNA reads TGTGCCAGCAGCCCAGAGGGGGACGAGCAGTACTTC. Amino acids: CASSPEGDEQYF.